This record covers a single T cell receptor (beta chain). This specimen belongs to a study of blood T cell repertoires in COVID-19. About the research overall: Collection of acute and convalescent COVID-19 samples took place in the United States, Italy and Spain.

This table comes from immunoSEQ multiplex PCR, and its TCRdb copy is limited to in-frame clones, with some not included. The data contain over 130,000 clones, 60% to 85% of them singletons. Germline CDR1 reads SGHKS; CDR2 reads YYEKEE (reference sequence). V lost 4 bases and J lost 2; bases outside the gene matches: 8. The CDR3 sequence is 18 residues long. This chain links TRBV5-5 with TRBJ2-3, with 15 nucleotides matching TRBD2. This receptor was obtained from a man over 45 with acute or convalescent COVID-19. The specimen sequenced was peripheral blood. CDR3 in DNA: TGTGCCAGCAGCAAGGGACTAGCGGGGGGCATAAACACAGATACGCAGTATTTT. This gives the protein CASSKGLAGGINTDTQYF. Combining the CDR3 with reference TRBV5-5 and TRBJ2-3 gives the whole variable domain DAGVTQSPTHLIKTRGQQVTLRCSPISGHKSVSWYQQVLGQGPQFIFQYYEKEERGRGNFPDRFSARQFPNYSSELNVNALLLGDSALYLCASSKGLAGGINTDTQYFGPGTRLTVL.